This T cell receptor (beta chain) comes out of a study of cytomegalovirus exposure and HLA in healthy donors. Study-wide points: With high specificity and sensitivity, the classifier reportedly diagnosed cytomegalovirus status. Cytomegalovirus association was listed for 170 or so TCR beta chains.

As to this clone: Its matching antigen is unknown.

This CDR3 has 15 residues. V dropped 5 bases and J dropped 4; count of bases not matched to a gene: 9. CDR1 is MNHEY, CDR2 SMNVEV, per germline (reference sequence). Unrecorded immune exposure was likely among donors, who were nominally healthy when sampled. With 60 Vbeta and 13 Jbeta primers, the PCR was carried out. Generated by immunoSEQ multiplex PCR, the TCRdb table keeps only in-frame clones and is missing some. The repertoire consists of about 130,000 clones, with about two thirds occurring once and the leading ten covering approximately 2.6%. The chain links TRBV27 to TRBJ1-2; TRBD1 matches at 8 bases. Sequences were obtained from PBMCs. This receptor was taken from a human donor in good health. Written as DNA, the CDR3 is TGTGCCAGCAGTAAAACGACAGGGGCGGCCTATGGCTACACCTTC. This gives the protein CASSKTTGAAYGYTF.